This T cell receptor (beta chain) was recovered during a study of cytomegalovirus exposure and HLA in healthy donors. Study-wide results and limits: Per published accounts, TCR beta sequences correctly predicted the HLA-A and HLA-B alleles of most subjects. Later analysis demonstrated an association between a missense DCLRE1C variant and TCR beta V- and J-gene trimming. Among the most significant clusters, several appeared linked to common viral pathogens in a later analysis. Most observed TCR sequences were rare, whereas some public TCRs were detected in many donors.

A note on this clone: The antigen remains unidentified.

Use of 60 Vbeta and 13 Jbeta primers characterized the PCR. The method was immunoSEQ multiplex PCR; TCRdb's version includes in-frame clones alone and lacks a portion of them. The sample records 150,000 to 200,000 clones, approximately 80% being singletons. Germline-derived CDR1 and CDR2 are MGHDK and SYGVNS. This CDR3 has 16 residues. Trimming at V came to 3 bases and at J to 5 bases, leaving 10 bases not matched to a gene. The TCR comes from a woman in her thirties or forties in good health and CMV-seropositive. The sample consisted of PBMCs. V usage is TRBV25-1 and J usage is TRBJ2-5, with TRBD1 matching over 9 bases. CDR3 sequence: CASSDFRDRVSETQYF. In DNA, the CDR3 is TGTGCCAGCAGTGACTTCCGGGACAGGGTCTCGGAGACCCAGTACTTC.